The clone carrying this T cell receptor beta chain was observed many times. This sample was taken from a study of breast tumors, draining lymph nodes, adjacent tissues. The CDR3 is 16 amino acids. Germline V gene data show CDR1 as MNHNY and CDR2 as SVGAGI (reference sequence). The J segment lost 6 bases and the V segment lost 5 bases, leaving 6 bases of the junction unmatched. One entry per CDR3 protein results from TCRdb running MiXCR on the multiplex PCR reads. The sample lists about 230,000 distinct CDR3 sequences; less than 40% were seen once. The lymph nodes were axillary draining lymph nodes from breast cancer patients.

The receptor was isolated from a female donor with breast cancer. Some clones in this sample may be carry-over from other donors' samples. V gene TRBV6-6 combines with J gene TRBJ2-3, with 15 bases identical to TRBD2. Sequencing input: axillary lymph node tissue. The CDR3 DNA sequence: TGTGCCAGCAGTAGGACTAGCGGGAGGGATCCGGATACGCAGTATTTT. This translates into CASSRTSGRDPDTQYF.